A single sample gave rise to the 26 T cell receptor beta chains below, sequenced in a study of vaccination and CD4 T cells after COVID-19. No antigen is known for these receptors. Cultured CD4+ T-cell DNA underwent Oncomine TCR Beta short-read sequencing. TCRdb processed the PCR reads anew with MiXCR; each CDR3 protein has one entry. The sample consists of about 19,000 distinct CDR3 sequences, 42% of them appearing once. Treatment indicated: roughly nine-day PBMC culture with coronavirus spike peptide pools or control peptides (ViraFEST assay). The source was CD4+ T cells from blood, cultured in vitro, collected before SARS-CoV-2 vaccination. These receptors were taken from a human donor who had recovered from COVID-19.

This clonotype was seen more than once but under ten times. The rearrangement links TRBV12-3 or TRBV12-4 to TRBJ2-7, with D perhaps assigned TRBD1 or TRBD2 (5 bases each). CDR3 length equals 15 residues. V was shortened by 2 bases and J by 1 base, with 12 bases between the two germline ends. In DNA form, the CDR3 reads TGTGCCAGCAGTTTACGGGACCCCGGATCCTACGAGCAGTACTTC. Protein: CASSLRDPGSYEQYF.

The rearrangement uses TRBV10-3 and TRBJ1-3; D is ambiguous. The ends were cut back, 10 bases at V and 1 base at J, with 8 bases in the middle. CDR3 size: 12 residues. Germline-derived CDR1 and CDR2 are ENHRY and SYGVKD. In DNA, the CDR3 is TGTGCCACTGAGGGATCTGGAAACACCATATATTTT. Protein product: CATEGSGNTIYF.

V usage is TRBV2 and J usage is TRBJ1-6, with D unclear. The CDR3 totals 14 residues. Germline V lookup: CDR1 SNHLY, CDR2 FYNNEI. The ends were cut back, 4 bases at V and 6 bases at J, with 10 bases in the middle. Written as DNA, the CDR3 is TGTGCCAGCAGTGGGGAGGTCGGTAATTCACCCCTCCACTTT. Protein sequence: CASSGEVGNSPLHF.

This clonotype was recorded a few times. This chain joins TRBV4-3 and TRBJ2-5, with D unclear. This CDR3 contains 14 residues. V lost 1 base and J 5 bases, leaving 11 bases between the germline ends. Germline CDR1 and CDR2: LGHNA and YSLEER. The CDR3 loop reads CASSQGYPAETQYF. The CDR3 DNA reads TGCGCCAGCAGCCAAGGCTACCCGGCGGAGACCCAGTACTTC.

This chain uses TRBV5-4 with TRBJ2-2, with 8 bases lining up with TRBD2. CDR3 size: 15 residues. With 2 bases clipped from V and 4 bases from J, the junction kept 4 bases outside the gene matches. Germline V gene data show CDR1 as SGHNT and CDR2 as YYREEE (reference sequence). The CDR3 DNA sequence: TGTGCCAGCAGCTTACCGAGCGGGAGCACCGGGGAGCTGTTTTTT. It codes for CASSLPSGSTGELFF.

The CDR3, as DNA: TGTGCCATCAGTCTGGGGGGAGGCACTGAAGCTTTCTTT. Translating it yields CAISLGGGTEAFF. V and J are TRBV10-3 and TRBJ1-1; perhaps TRBD1 as D (5 bases). Trimming shortened V by 5 bases and J by 4 bases, and 11 bases separated the two germline ends. Germline lookup yields CDR1 ENHRY and CDR2 SYGVKD. CDR3 length equals 13 residues.

CDR3 sequence: CASSPHGRNTEAFF. CDR3 in DNA: TGTGCCAGTAGTCCACACGGCAGAAACACTGAAGCTTTCTTT. The chain carries TRBV19 and TRBJ1-1; D not certain. Germline CDR1 is LNHDA and CDR2 is SQIVND (reference sequence). Between the trimmed V and J ends, which lost 5 bases and 2 bases, there was a span of 12 bases. There are 14 residues in the CDR3.

V gene TRBV2 combines with J gene TRBJ2-6, with D possibly matching TRBD1 (6 bases). Germline V CDR1 and CDR2: SNHLY, FYNNEI. This CDR3 is built from 15 residues. V shed 7 bases and J shed 0 bases, with 10 bases lying between them. In DNA, the CDR3 is TGTGCCAGCAAGGGGGAGCACTCTGGGGCCAACGTCCTGACTTTC. This codes for CASKGEHSGANVLTF.

The gene calls are TRBV20-1 and TRBJ2-4; the D is unclear. V was pared by 1 base and J by 8 bases, with 15 bases between. This CDR3 is 14 amino acids long. The germline CDR1 and CDR2 sequences are DFQATT and SNEGSKA (reference sequence). CDR3 sequence (DNA): TGCAGTGCTAGAGGTCTAAGGCGCGAGGACATTCAGTACTTC. Its translation: CSARGLRREDIQYF.

This clonotype showed up just a few times. The rearrangement joins TRBV19 to TRBJ2-1; no firm D call. The CDR3 is 15 amino acids. Germline CDR1 and CDR2: LNHDA and SQIVND (reference sequence). The V end was cut by 0 bases, the J end by 0 bases, with 6 bases between. The DNA of the CDR3 is TGTGCCAGTAGTATAGACAGGAGCTCCTACAATGAGCAGTTCTTC. Its translation is CASSIDRSSYNEQFF.

The chain links TRBV2 to TRBJ2-2; D tentatively fits TRBD1 or TRBD2 (5 bases each). With 1 base removed from V and 8 bases from J, the gap between germline ends came to 14 bases. CDR3 length: 15 residues. Germline assignment: CDR1 SNHLY and CDR2 FYNNEI. The CDR3 is CASSEVRGGTGELFF. In DNA, the CDR3 is TGTGCCAGCAGTGAAGTTCGGGGTGGGACGGGGGAGCTGTTTTTT.

This clonotype showed up just a few times. An end of the junction differs from the germline gene, which may be a read error. This sequence joins TRBV7-2 and TRBJ2-3; D gene unclear. Per the germline V gene, CDR1 is SGHTA and CDR2 is FQGNSA. This CDR3 spans 13 amino acids. The CDR3 protein is CASSLDVGRKQDF. CDR3 coding DNA: TGTGCCAGCAGCTTAGATGTGGGCAGGAAGCAGGATTTT. The whole variable domain, filled in from reference TRBV7-2 and TRBJ2-3, reads GAGVSQSPSNKVTEKGKDVELRCDPISGHTALYWYRQSLGQGLEFLIYFQGNSAPDKSGLPSDRFSAERTGGSVSTLTIQRTQQEDSAVYLCASSLDVGRKQDFGPGTRLTVL.

About this clonotype itself: Mismatch with germline at one junction end may stem from a read error. This rearrangement joins TRBV6-5 to TRBJ2-1; D not certain. The CDR3 length is 15 residues. Germline values: CDR1 MNHEY, CDR2 SVGAGI. The CDR3 here is CASGYLGLGYNEQFF. For the CDR3, the DNA is TGTGCCAGCGGTTACCTGGGGTTAGGCTACAATGAGCAGTTCTTC.

The chain links TRBV6-2 or TRBV6-3 to TRBJ2-6; 12 bases align to TRBD1. CDR1 MNHEY and CDR2 SVGEGT come from the germline V gene. The CDR3 consists of 19 residues. The V gene end was trimmed by 3 bases and the J gene end by 0 bases; junction bases not matched to a gene: 6. CDR3 region: CASSYPRDRGPSGANVLTF. CDR3 coding DNA: TGTGCCAGCAGTTATCCCCGGGACAGGGGGCCCTCTGGGGCCAACGTCCTGACTTTC.

This chain uses TRBV18 with TRBJ2-6; 9 bases are shared with TRBD2. With 2 bases clipped from V and 2 bases from J, the junction kept 4 bases outside the gene matches. The CDR3 extends over 17 amino acids. Germline-derived CDR1 and CDR2 are KGHSH and LQKENI. The CDR3 DNA reads as TGTGCCAGCTCACCAGGCGGGAGGGCTGCTGGGGCCAACGTCCTGACTTTC. Translation: CASSPGGRAAGANVLTF.

This clonotype occurred a few times. The CDR3 region is CSARDRVNTEAFF. The CDR3 region has the DNA TGCAGTGCTAGGGACAGGGTGAACACTGAAGCTTTCTTT. The V and J genes are TRBV20-1 and TRBJ1-1; TRBD1 matches at 8 bases. Germline V gene lookup returns CDR1 DFQATT and CDR2 SNEGSKA (reference sequence). The junction had 0 bases not matched to a gene; V was cut back by 3 bases and J by 0 bases. The CDR3 length is 13 residues.

The CDR3 is CSARGGGNYNSPLHF. The DNA of the CDR3 is TGCAGTGCTAGAGGTGGGGGGAATTATAATTCACCCCTCCACTTT. The chain recombines TRBV20-1 with TRBJ1-6; D is perhaps TRBD1 (5 bases). The germline CDR1 and CDR2 sequences are DFQATT and SNEGSKA (reference sequence). The CDR3 has 15 amino acids. V lost 1 base and J 4 bases, leaving 11 bases between the germline ends.

This clonotype appeared a few times. The chain uses TRBV7-2 and TRBJ1-1, with D possibly matching TRBD1 (5 bases). The CDR3 has 14 residues. V gave up 3 bases and J gave up 0 bases, with 8 bases separating them. Germline V gene data show CDR1 as SGHTA and CDR2 as FQGNSA. The CDR3 nucleotides are TGTGCCAGCAGCTTTCTGGGGCTGAACACTGAAGCTTTCTTT. Translating gives CASSFLGLNTEAFF.

V and J are TRBV19 and TRBJ2-3, with 11 bases matching TRBD2. With 1 base clipped from V and 1 base from J, the junction kept 7 bases outside the gene matches. Germline CDR1 is LNHDA and CDR2 is SQIVND (reference sequence). There are 18 residues in the CDR3. The CDR3 protein is CASSIALAGGPGTDTQYF. The CDR3 DNA sequence: TGTGCCAGTAGTATAGCGTTAGCGGGAGGGCCCGGCACAGATACGCAGTATTTT. Combining the CDR3 with reference TRBV19 and TRBJ2-3 gives the whole variable domain DGGITQSPKYLFRKEGQNVTLSCEQNLNHDAMYWYRQDPGQGLRLIYYSQIVNDFQKGDIAEGYSVSREKKESFPLTVTSAQKNPTAFYLCASSIALAGGPGTDTQYFGPGTRLTVL.

V gene TRBV7-9 combines with J gene TRBJ2-2; 13 bases match TRBD2. The CDR3 spans 17 residues. CDR1 and CDR2 from the germline V gene are SEHNR and FQNEAQ (reference sequence). V dropped 7 bases and J dropped 4; count of bases not matched to a gene: 9. As DNA, the CDR3 is TGTGCCAGCACGAGACTAGCGGGAGGTTTAGGCACCGGGGAGCTGTTTTTT. Translating it yields CASTRLAGGLGTGELFF.

The rearrangement uses TRBV28 and TRBJ1-1, with 8 bases lining up with TRBD1. V shed 6 bases and J 6 bases; nucleotides not matched to a gene: 12. This CDR3 contains 15 residues. Germline V CDR1 and CDR2: MDHEN, SYDVKM. CDR3 in amino acids: CASSQRQGREAEAFF. In DNA form, the CDR3 reads TGTGCCAGCAGCCAAAGACAGGGGCGCGAAGCTGAAGCTTTCTTT.

The V call is TRBV7-2, the J call TRBJ2-4; 7 bases agree with TRBD1. This CDR3 has 13 residues. V lost 4 bases and J lost 8; bases outside the gene matches: 5. Germline V gene sequence: CDR1 SGHTA, CDR2 FQGNSA. The CDR3 DNA reads as TGTGCCAGCAGCTCACAGGGGTTTGACATTCAGTACTTC. It codes for CASSSQGFDIQYF.

This clonotype occurred a few times. This CDR3 reads CSARRTGPEGAQYF. The CDR3 DNA sequence: TGCAGTGCGAGACGTACAGGGCCCGAAGGGGCCCAGTACTTC. This sequence joins TRBV20-1 and TRBJ2-5; D possibly corresponds to TRBD1 (6 bases). V was trimmed by 6 bases and J by 9 bases, leaving 23 bases between them. The germline gives CDR1 DFQATT, CDR2 SNEGSKA (reference sequence). The CDR3 is 14 amino acids.

The rearrangement uses TRBV20-1 and TRBJ1-2, with TRBD1 identical over 9 bases. From germline, CDR1 is DFQATT and CDR2 SNEGSKA (reference sequence). The CDR3 covers 13 residues. V dropped 5 bases and J dropped 8; count of bases not matched to a gene: 9. CDR3 coding DNA: TGCAGTGCTTTTAAAGGACAGGGGAGCGGCTACACCTTC. This sequence encodes CSAFKGQGSGYTF.

V and J are TRBV5-1 and TRBJ2-3; TRBD2 matches at 13 bases. Germline V gene sequence: CDR1 SGHRS, CDR2 YFSETQ. Trimming took 4 bases from V and 0 from J; bases not matched to a gene: 5. CDR3 length: 17 amino acids. CDR3 amino acids: CASSRTGLAGSTDTQYF. The DNA for the CDR3 is TGCGCCAGCAGCCGAACGGGACTAGCGGGAAGCACAGATACGCAGTATTTT.

The genes are TRBV19 and TRBJ2-2, with D unresolved. V was pared by 6 bases and J by 4 bases, with 12 bases between. The CDR3 extends over 14 amino acids. Germline V CDR1 and CDR2: LNHDA, SQIVND (reference sequence). CDR3 in amino acids: CASRANQLTGELFF. DNA of the CDR3: TGTGCCAGTAGAGCTAACCAGCTCACCGGGGAGCTGTTTTTT. Complete variable domain (other parts from reference TRBV19 and TRBJ2-2): DGGITQSPKYLFRKEGQNVTLSCEQNLNHDAMYWYRQDPGQGLRLIYYSQIVNDFQKGDIAEGYSVSREKKESFPLTVTSAQKNPTAFYLCASRANQLTGELFFGEGSRLTVL.